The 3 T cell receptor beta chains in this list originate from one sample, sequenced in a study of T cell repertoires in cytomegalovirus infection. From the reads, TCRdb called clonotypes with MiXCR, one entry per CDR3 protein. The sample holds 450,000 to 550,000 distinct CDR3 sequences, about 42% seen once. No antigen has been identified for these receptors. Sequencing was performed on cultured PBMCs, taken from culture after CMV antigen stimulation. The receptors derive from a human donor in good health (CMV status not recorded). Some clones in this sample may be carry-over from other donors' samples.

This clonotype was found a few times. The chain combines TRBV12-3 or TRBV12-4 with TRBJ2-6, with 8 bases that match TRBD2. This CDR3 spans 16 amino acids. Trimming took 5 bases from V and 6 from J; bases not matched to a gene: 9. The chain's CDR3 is CASSRGGGVKANVLTF. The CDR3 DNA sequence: TGTGCCAGCAGTCGGGGGGGGGGGGTGAAGGCCAACGTCCTGACTTTC.

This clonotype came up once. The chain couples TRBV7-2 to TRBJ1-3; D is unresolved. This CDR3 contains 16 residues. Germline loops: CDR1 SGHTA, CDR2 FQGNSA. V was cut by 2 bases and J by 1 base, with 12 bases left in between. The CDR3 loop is CASSLFLGRSGNTIYF. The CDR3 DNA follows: TGTGCCAGCAGCTTATTTTTGGGAAGGTCTGGAAACACCATATATTTT.

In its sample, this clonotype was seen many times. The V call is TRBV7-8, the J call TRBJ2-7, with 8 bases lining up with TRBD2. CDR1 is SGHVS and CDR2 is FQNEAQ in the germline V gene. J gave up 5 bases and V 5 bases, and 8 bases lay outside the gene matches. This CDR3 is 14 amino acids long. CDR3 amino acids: CASSRGLASNEQYF. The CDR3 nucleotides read TGTGCCAGCAGCCGAGGACTAGCTTCGAACGAGCAGTACTTC.